The 7 T cell receptor beta chains given below trace back to one sample, sequenced in a study of T cells in Graves' hyperthyroidism and ophthalmopathy. Authors of the study amplified TCR beta CDR3 regions from RNA transcripts. The TCR CDR3 first-round RT-PCR relied on the HTBI primer set. One entry per CDR3 protein results from TCRdb running MiXCR on the multiplex PCR reads. This table holds approximately 740,000 distinct CDR3 sequences, around 15% found once. The sequencing input was blood. Source of these receptors: a woman between 18 and 30 years old with Graves' hyperthyroidism.

This clonotype was seen more than once but under ten times. The chain employs TRBV30 and TRBJ2-3; 11 bases map to TRBD2. The CDR3 runs to 16 residues. J gave up 5 bases and V 7 bases, and 14 bases lay outside the gene matches. Looked up from germline, CDR1 is GTSNPN and CDR2 is SVGIG (reference sequence). CDR3 bases: TGTGCCTTGAGAAAACTAGCGGGAGTGGTCGAAGATACGCAGTATTTT. This gives the protein CALRKLAGVVEDTQYF.

This clonotype was seen ten or more times. The chain recombines TRBV28 with TRBJ1-2, with 12 bases aligning to TRBD1. Germline CDR1 and CDR2: MDHEN and SYDVKM. Trimming cost V 2 bases and J 2 bases; bases outside gene matches: 3. The CDR3 extends over 16 amino acids. DNA for the CDR3: TGTGCCAGCAGTTTAGCCGGGACAGGGGGCAACTATGGCTACACCTTC. This sequence encodes CASSLAGTGGNYGYTF.

The rearrangement joins TRBV18 to TRBJ2-7; the D gene is possibly TRBD1 (8 bases). CDR3 size: 14 residues. Trimming stripped 3 bases from V and 5 bases from J, with 14 bases between. Germline CDR1 and CDR2: KGHSH and LQKENI. In DNA form, the CDR3 reads TGTGCCAGCTCACCCTACAGGGGGAGGGACGAGCAGTACTTC. Translation gives CASSPYRGRDEQYF.

This clonotype was counted only a few times. The chain carries TRBV7-9 and TRBJ2-6, with 9 nucleotides matching TRBD1. Trimming took 5 bases from V and 4 from J; bases not matched to a gene: 9. The CDR3 is made up of 17 amino acids. The germline CDR1 and CDR2 sequences are SEHNR and FQNEAQ (reference sequence). The CDR3 here is CASSRQGGSRGANVLTF. As DNA, the CDR3 is TGTGCCAGCAGCCGACAGGGGGGTTCAAGAGGGGCCAACGTCCTGACTTTC.

V and J are TRBV25-1 and TRBJ1-4, with D possibly matching TRBD1 (5 bases). The germline V gene encodes CDR1 MGHDK and CDR2 SYGVNS. The CDR3 extends over 15 amino acids. V was shortened by 3 bases and J by 6 bases, with 14 bases between the two germline ends. In DNA form, the CDR3 reads TGTGCCAGCAGTGACCAGGGCGCAGCGGATGAAAAACTGTTTTTT. Its protein product is CASSDQGAADEKLFF.

This chain uses TRBV6-1 with TRBJ1-2; D possibly corresponds to TRBD1 (6 bases). This CDR3 contains 14 residues. Trimming cost V 7 bases and J 0 bases, with 12 bases left between them. Germline V gene sequence: CDR1 MNHNS, CDR2 SASEGT. The CDR3 DNA sequence: TGTGCCAGCACCAGGACAGCCTCTAACTATGGCTACACCTTC. Its translation: CASTRTASNYGYTF.

V is TRBV2 and J is TRBJ1-5, with 8 bases aligning to TRBD1. CDR3 length equals 15 residues. With 6 bases clipped from V and 4 bases from J, the junction kept 8 bases outside the gene matches. CDR1 is SNHLY and CDR2 is FYNNEI in the germline V gene. Here the CDR3 DNA reads TGTGCCAGCAGATCCGGCCGACAGGGGAATCAGCCCCAGCATTTT. This codes for CASRSGRQGNQPQHF.